A selection of T cell receptor beta chains follows, all from one sample in a study of blood T cells in healthy people across ages. TCRdb independently ran MiXCR on the 5' RACE reads; one entry per CDR3 protein. The sample holds 250,000 to 300,000 distinct CDR3 sequences; roughly 27% are singletons and the top ten take 29%. Sequencing was done on a sample of blood. These receptors all come from a woman aged 70-85 years in good health. The CDR3 runs from the conserved cysteine through the conserved F or W. The D gene is left open where the match is weak. Where a row states a size, it is once, few, many or the class of an expanded clone; other rows omit it.

D | J | size | V | DNA | CDR3
- | TRBJ1-2 | - | TRBV20-1 | TGCAGTTCCGAGGGGGGAGTGTATGGCTACACCTTC | CSSEGGVYGYTF
- | TRBJ2-7 | many | TRBV20-1 | TGCAGTGTGGGCAGGGATATCTACGAGCAGTACTTC | CSVGRDIYEQYF
- | TRBJ1-4 | - | TRBV7-2 | TGTGCCAGCAGCAGGGGAAATAAGGAAAAACTGTTTTTT | CASSRGNKEKLFF
TRBD1 | TRBJ1-4 | - | TRBV6-1 | TGTGCCAGCAGTGATCGGGACAGGGGAACTGAAAAACTGTTTTTT | CASSDRDRGTEKLFF
TRBD2 | TRBJ2-1 | few | TRBV20-1 | TGCAGTGCTCGACTACTAGCGGTATCCTACAATGAGCAGTTCTTC | CSARLLAVSYNEQFF
- | TRBJ2-7 | - | TRBV29-1 | TGCAGCGTTGAAGATCTAAACGAGGGGTACGAGCAGTACTTC | CSVEDLNEGYEQYF
TRBD2 | TRBJ2-1 | - | TRBV12-3/TRBV12-4 | TGTGCCAGCACCCTTAGCGGGAGCTCTCAGTTCTTC | CASTLSGSSQFF
- | TRBJ2-6 | - | TRBV28 | TGTGCCAGCAGGCCGGGTCTCTCTGGGGCCAACGTCCTGACTTTC | CASRPGLSGANVLTF
- | TRBJ2-1 | - | TRBV4-3 | TGCGCCAGCAGCCAAAGCCCCGCAGGGGTCTACAATGAGCAGTTCTTC | CASSQSPAGVYNEQFF
- | TRBJ2-1 | few | TRBV5-1 | TGCGCCAGCAGCGAGAGGACGCTTAACAATGAGCAGTTCTTC | CASSERTLNNEQFF
- | TRBJ1-6 | - | TRBV28 | TGTGCCAGCAGTTTCGCGGGGGGTTCCTATAATTCACCCCTCCACTTT | CASSFAGGSYNSPLHF
TRBD2 | TRBJ2-1 | few | TRBV20-1 | TGCAGTGCTAGCCCTTGGGGGGAGGGCCTCAATGAGCAGTTCTTC | CSASPWGEGLNEQFF
- | TRBJ1-2 | - | TRBV6-1 | TGTGCCAGCAGTGAAATGGCAGGAAACTCCCATGGCTACACCTTC | CASSEMAGNSHGYTF
- | TRBJ2-5 | few | TRBV5-1 | TGCGCCAGCAGGCAAGGGGACCCACAAGAGACCCAGTACTTC | CASRQGDPQETQYF
- | TRBJ2-5 | - | TRBV5-1 | TGCGCCAGCAGCCTTTGGACGGATCAAGAGACCCAGTACTTC | CASSLWTDQETQYF
- | TRBJ2-4 | few | TRBV18 | TGTGCCAGCTCACCACCGGAACAGCAAGCCAAAAACATTCAGTACTTC | CASSPPEQQAKNIQYF
- | TRBJ2-4 | many | TRBV28 | TGTGCCAGCAGTTTCGGGGAGATTCAGTACTTC | CASSFGEIQYF
TRBD2 | TRBJ2-3 | - | TRBV20-1 | TGCAGTGCTTTGACTAGCGCCACAGATACGCAGTATTTT | CSALTSATDTQYF
- | TRBJ1-6 | - | TRBV27 | TGTGCCAGCAGTTTACAGGGAAGCTCCTATAATTCACCCCTCCACTTT | CASSLQGSSYNSPLHF
- | TRBJ1-4 | - | TRBV6-1 | TGTGCCAGCAGTGCTTATGGGGGAGAAAAACTGTTTTTT | CASSAYGGEKLFF
- | TRBJ2-2 | - | TRBV7-3 | TGTGCCAGCAGCTTAGGGTGGAACACCGGGGAGCTGTTTTTT | CASSLGWNTGELFF
- | TRBJ2-6 | many | TRBV15 | TGTGCCACCAGCAGTACAAAGGCTGGGGCCAACGTCCTGACTTTC | CATSSTKAGANVLTF
- | TRBJ2-4 | few | TRBV2 | TGTGCCAGCAGTGAAGCGAGGGAAGGTCCTGCCAAAAACATTCAGTACTTC | CASSEAREGPAKNIQYF
- | TRBJ2-7 | - | TRBV5-6 | TGTGCCAGCAGCGAGAAACAGGGATTCTCCTACGAGCAGTACTTC | CASSEKQGFSYEQYF
TRBD1 | TRBJ2-3 | - | TRBV24-1 | TGTGCCACCAGTGATGACAGGGGGCCCACAGATACGCAGTATTTT | CATSDDRGPTDTQYF
- | TRBJ1-4 | few | TRBV5-1 | TGCGCCAGCAGCTTGGGGCGAAATTTCGGTGAAAAACTGTTTTTT | CASSLGRNFGEKLFF